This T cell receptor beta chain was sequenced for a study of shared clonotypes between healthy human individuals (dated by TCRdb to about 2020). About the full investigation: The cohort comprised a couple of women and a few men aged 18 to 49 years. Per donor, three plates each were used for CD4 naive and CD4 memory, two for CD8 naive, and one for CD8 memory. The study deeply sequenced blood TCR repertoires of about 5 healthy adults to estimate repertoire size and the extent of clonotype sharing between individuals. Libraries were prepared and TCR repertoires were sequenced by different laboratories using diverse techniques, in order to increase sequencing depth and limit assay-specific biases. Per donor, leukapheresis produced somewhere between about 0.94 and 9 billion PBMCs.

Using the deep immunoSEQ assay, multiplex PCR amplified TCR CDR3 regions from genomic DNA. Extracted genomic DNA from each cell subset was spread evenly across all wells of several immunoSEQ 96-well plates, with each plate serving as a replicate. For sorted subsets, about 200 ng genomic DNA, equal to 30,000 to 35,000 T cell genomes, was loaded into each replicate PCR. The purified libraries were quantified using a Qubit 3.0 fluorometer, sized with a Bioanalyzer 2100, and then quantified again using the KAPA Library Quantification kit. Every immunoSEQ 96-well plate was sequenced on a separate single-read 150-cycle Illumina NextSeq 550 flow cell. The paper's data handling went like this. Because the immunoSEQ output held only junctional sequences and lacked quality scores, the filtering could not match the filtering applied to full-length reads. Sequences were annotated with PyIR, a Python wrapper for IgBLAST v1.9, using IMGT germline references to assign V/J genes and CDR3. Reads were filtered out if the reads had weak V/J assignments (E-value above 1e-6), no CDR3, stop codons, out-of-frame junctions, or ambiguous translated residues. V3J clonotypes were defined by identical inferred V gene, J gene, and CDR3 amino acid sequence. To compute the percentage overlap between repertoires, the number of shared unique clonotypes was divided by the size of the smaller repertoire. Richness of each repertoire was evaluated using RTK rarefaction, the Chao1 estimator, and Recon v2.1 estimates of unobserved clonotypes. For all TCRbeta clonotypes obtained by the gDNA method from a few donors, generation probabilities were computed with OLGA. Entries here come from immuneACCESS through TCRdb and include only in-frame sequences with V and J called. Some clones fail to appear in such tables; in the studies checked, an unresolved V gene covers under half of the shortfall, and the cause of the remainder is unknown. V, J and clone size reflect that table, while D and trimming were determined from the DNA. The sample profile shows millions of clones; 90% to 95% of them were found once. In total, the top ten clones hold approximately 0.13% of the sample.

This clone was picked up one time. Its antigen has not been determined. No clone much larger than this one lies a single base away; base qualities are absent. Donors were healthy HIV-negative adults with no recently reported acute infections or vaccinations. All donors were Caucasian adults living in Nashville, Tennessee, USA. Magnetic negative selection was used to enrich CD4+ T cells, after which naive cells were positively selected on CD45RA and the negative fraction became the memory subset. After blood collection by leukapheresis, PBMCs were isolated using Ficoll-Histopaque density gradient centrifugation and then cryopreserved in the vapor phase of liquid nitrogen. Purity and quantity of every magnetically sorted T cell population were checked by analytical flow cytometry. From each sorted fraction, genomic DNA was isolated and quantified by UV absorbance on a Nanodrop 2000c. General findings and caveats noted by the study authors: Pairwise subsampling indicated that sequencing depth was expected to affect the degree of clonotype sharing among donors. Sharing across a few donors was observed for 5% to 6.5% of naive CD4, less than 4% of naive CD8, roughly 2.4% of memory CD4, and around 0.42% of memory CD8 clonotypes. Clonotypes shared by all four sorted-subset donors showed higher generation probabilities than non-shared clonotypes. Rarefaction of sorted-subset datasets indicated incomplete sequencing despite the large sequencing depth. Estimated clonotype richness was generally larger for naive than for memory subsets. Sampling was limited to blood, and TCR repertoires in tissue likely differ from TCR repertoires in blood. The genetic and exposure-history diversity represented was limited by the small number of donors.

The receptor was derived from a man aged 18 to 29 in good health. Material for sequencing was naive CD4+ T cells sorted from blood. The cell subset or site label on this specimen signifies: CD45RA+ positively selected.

The base sequence is TGTGCCATCACCGAAGAGGACTATGGCTACACCTTC. Its amino acids are CAITEEDYGYTF. The receptor chain draws on TRBV10-3 and TRBJ1-2; the D gene assignment is ambiguous. Trimming at the junction amounts to 7 bases on V and 3 bases on J, and the germline ends lie 9 bases apart. The CDR3 spans 12 residues, from the cysteine through the phenylalanine. The retained sequence is limited to the CDR3, 36 bases, with the frame set at the first base. The germline V gene yields ENHRY for CDR1 and SYGVKD for CDR2.